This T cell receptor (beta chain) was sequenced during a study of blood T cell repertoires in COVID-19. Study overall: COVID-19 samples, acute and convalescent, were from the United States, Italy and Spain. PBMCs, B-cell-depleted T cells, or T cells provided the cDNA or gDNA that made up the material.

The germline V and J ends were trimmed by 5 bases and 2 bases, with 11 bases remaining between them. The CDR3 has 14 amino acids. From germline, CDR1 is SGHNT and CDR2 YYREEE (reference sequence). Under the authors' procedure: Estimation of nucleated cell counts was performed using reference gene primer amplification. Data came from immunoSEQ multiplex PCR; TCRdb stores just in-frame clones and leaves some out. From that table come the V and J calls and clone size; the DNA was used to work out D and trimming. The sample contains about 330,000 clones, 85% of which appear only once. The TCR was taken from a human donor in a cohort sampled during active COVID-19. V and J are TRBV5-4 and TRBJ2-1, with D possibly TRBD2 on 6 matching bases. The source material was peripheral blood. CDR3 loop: CASRGTATYNEQFF. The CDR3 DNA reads TGTGCCAGCAGGGGGACTGCAACCTACAATGAGCAGTTCTTC.